This T cell receptor beta chain was captured by sequencing in a study of blood T cells in healthy people across ages. Study-level findings and limits: Roughly linearly, TCR beta diversity per million T cells fell as age increased. The long-lived group displayed more naive CD4+ cells, plus higher diversity, than the aged donors did.

In this sample, this clonotype turned up many times. Its antigen is as yet unknown. Primers used in a second PCR of roughly 6 to 11 cycles were a sample-barcoded 5' primer and a J-beta primer mix. MiXCR, run by TCRdb on the 5' RACE reads, gives a single entry per CDR3 protein. The top ten clones hold 10% of a sample with 750,000 to 950,000 distinct CDR3 sequences, 25% to 30% of them seen once. The germline V and J ends were trimmed by 4 bases and 2 bases, with 11 bases remaining between them. The CDR3 totals 13 residues. Germline CDR1 and CDR2: DFQATT and SNEGSKA (reference sequence). The same data also went into a second study, on T cells of mothers and their children. That paper states: Second-PCR primer M1S introduced sample barcodes and 2-4 random nucleotides.

Sample: blood. The receptor comes from a woman aged 35 to 49 in good health. The rearrangement joins TRBV20-1 to TRBJ1-2; possible D gene TRBD1, 5 bases. The CDR3 DNA reads as TGCAGTGCTAAAGGGACGCCAAACTATGGCTACACCTTC. Translating it yields CSAKGTPNYGYTF.